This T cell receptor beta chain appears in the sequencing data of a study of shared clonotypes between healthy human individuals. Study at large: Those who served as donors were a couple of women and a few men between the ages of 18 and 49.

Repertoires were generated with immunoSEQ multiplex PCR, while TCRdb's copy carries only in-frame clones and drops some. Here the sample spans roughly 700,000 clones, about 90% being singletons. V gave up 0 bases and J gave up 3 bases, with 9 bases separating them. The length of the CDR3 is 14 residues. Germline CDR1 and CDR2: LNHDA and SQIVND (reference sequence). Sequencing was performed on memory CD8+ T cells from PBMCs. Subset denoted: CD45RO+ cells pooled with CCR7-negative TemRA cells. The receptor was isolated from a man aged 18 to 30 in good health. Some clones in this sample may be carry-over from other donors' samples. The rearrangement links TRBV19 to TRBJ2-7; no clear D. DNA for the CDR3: TGTGCCAGTAGTATAGATTTTCAAGACTACGAGCAGTACTTC. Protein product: CASSIDFQDYEQYF.